This T cell receptor beta chain was profiled in a study of blood T cells in healthy people across ages. General study findings and limits: Observed TCR beta diversity per million T cells went down as age went up. This fall followed a roughly linear course with age. Across samples, TCR beta diversity tracked strongly with naive T cell percentage.

The germline gives CDR1 MDHEN, CDR2 SYDVKM. The CDR3 runs to 13 residues. Unmatched junction bases numbered 0, after V lost 10 bases and J lost 1 base. Through a sample-barcoded 5' primer and a J-beta primer mix, a second PCR was run for roughly 6 to 11 cycles. MiXCR, run by TCRdb on the 5' RACE reads, gives a single entry per CDR3 protein. The repertoire holds 700,000 or so distinct CDR3 sequences, with roughly 20% as singletons. Collection of approximately 9.3 milliliters of peripheral blood was performed for each donor. Per sample, at least 5 micrograms of total RNA were extracted. Remarks on this clonotype: Its antigen is undetermined.

The material sequenced was blood. The chain carries TRBV28 and TRBJ2-3, with TRBD2 matching over 12 bases. The sequence derives from a man between 70 and 80 years old in good health. CDR3 loop: CATSGGGTDTQYF. The CDR3 nucleotides are TGTGCCACTAGCGGGGGGGGCACAGATACGCAGTATTTT. The full variable domain, completed using reference TRBV28 and TRBJ2-3, is DVKVTQSSRYLVKRTGEKVFLECVQDMDHENMFWYRQDPGLGLRLIYFSYDVKMKEKGDIPEGYSVSREKKERFSLILESASTNQTSMYLCATSGGGTDTQYFGPGTRLTVL.